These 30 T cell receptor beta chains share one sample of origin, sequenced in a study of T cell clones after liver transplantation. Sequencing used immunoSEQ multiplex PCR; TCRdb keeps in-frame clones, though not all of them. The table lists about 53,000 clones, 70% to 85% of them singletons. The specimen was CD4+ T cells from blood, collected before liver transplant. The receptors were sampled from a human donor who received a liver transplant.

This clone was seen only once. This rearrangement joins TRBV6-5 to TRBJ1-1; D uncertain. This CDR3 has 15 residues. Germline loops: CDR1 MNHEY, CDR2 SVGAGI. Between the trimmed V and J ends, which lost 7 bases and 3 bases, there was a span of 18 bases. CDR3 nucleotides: TGTGCCAGCATAGGTGCACGTGGCAGCTACACTGAAGCTTTCTTT. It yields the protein CASIGARGSYTEAFF.

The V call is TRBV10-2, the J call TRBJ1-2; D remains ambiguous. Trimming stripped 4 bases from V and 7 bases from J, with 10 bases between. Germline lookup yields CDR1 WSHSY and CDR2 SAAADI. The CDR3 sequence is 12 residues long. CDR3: CASSVEGSGYTF. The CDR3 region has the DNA TGCGCCAGCAGTGTAGAAGGAAGTGGCTACACCTTC.

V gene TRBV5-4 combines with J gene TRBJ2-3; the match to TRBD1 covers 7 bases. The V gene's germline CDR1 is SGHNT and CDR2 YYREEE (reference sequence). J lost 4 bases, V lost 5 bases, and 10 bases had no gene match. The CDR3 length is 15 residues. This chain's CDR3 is CASRAGQASPDTQYF. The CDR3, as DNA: TGTGCCAGCAGAGCCGGACAGGCTTCCCCAGATACGCAGTATTTT.

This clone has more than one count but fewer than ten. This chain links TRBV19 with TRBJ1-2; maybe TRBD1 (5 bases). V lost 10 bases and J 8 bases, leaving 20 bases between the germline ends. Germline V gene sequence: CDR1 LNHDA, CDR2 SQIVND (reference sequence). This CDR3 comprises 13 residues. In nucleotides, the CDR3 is TGTGCCACCCACAACAGGACCCCGTGGGGCTACACCTTC. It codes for CATHNRTPWGYTF.

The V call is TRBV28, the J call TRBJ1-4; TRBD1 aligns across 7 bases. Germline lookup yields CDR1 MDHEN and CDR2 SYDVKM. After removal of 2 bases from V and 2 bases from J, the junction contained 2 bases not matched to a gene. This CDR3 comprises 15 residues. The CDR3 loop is CASSLDRVTNEKLFF. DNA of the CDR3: TGTGCCAGCAGTTTAGACAGGGTCACTAATGAAAAACTGTTTTTT.

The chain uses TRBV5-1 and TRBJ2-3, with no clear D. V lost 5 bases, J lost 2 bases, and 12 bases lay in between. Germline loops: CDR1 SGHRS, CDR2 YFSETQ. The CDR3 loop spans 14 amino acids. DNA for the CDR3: TGCGCCAGCAGGCTGGTCTCCTCCACAGATACGCAGTATTTT. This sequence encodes CASRLVSSTDTQYF.

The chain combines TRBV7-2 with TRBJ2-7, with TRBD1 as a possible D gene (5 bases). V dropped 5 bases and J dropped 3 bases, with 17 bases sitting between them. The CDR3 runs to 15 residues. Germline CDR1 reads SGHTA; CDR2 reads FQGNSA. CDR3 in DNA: TGTGCCAGCAGCGGGCGGACACCCTCCGACTACGAGCAGTACTTC. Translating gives CASSGRTPSDYEQYF.

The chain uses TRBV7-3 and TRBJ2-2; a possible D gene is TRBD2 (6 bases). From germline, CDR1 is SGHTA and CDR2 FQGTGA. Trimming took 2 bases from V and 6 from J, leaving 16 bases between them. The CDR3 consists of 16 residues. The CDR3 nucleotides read TGTGCCAGCAGCTTATCTGGGGGGAAGTCTTCCGGGGAGCTGTTTTTT. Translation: CASSLSGGKSSGELFF.

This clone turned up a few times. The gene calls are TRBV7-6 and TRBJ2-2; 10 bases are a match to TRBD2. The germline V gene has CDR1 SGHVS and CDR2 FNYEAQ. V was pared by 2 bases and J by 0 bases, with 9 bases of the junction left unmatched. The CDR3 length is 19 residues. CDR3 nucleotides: TGTGCCAGCAGCTTACGGCCCTCTAGCGGGGGAGCGAACACCGGGGAGCTGTTTTTT. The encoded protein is CASSLRPSSGGANTGELFF. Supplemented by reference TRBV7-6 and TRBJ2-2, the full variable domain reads GAGVSQSPRYKVTKRGQDVALRCDPISGHVSLYWYRQALGQGPEFLTYFNYEAQQDKSGLPNDRFSAERPEGSISTLTIQRTEQRDSAMYRCASSLRPSSGGANTGELFFGEGSRLTVL.

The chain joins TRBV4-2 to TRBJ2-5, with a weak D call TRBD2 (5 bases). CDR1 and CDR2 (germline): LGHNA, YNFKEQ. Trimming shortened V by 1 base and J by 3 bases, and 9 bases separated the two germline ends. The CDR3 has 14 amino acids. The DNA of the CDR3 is TGTGCCAGCAGCCAAGGTAGCGCCAAAGAGACCCAGTACTTC. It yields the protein CASSQGSAKETQYF.

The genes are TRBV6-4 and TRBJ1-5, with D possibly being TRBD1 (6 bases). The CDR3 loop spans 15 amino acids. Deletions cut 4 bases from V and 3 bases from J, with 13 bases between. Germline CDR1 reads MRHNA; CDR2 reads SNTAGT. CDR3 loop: CASSATGGPNQPQHF. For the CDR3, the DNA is TGTGCCAGCAGTGCAACGGGGGGCCCCAATCAGCCCCAGCATTTT.

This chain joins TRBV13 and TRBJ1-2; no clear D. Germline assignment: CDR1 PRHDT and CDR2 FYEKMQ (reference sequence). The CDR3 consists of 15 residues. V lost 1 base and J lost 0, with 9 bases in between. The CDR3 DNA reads TGTGCCAGCAGCTTAGAAGGTGCCACTAACTATGGCTACACCTTC. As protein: CASSLEGATNYGYTF.

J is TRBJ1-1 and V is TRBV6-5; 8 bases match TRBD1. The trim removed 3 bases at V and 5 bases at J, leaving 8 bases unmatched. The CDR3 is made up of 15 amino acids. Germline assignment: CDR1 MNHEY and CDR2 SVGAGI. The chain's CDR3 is CASSYSQGARTEAFF. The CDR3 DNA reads TGTGCCAGCAGTTATTCCCAGGGGGCGCGGACTGAAGCTTTCTTT.

CDR3 in amino acids: CASRTGYNQPQHF. The CDR3, as DNA: TGTGCCAGCCGGACAGGGTATAATCAGCCCCAGCATTTT. The chain has TRBV28 and TRBJ1-5, with TRBD1 matching over 8 bases. The CDR3 is 13 residues long. Trimming took 8 bases from V and 4 from J; bases not matched to a gene: 4. Germline-derived CDR1 and CDR2 are MDHEN and SYDVKM. The full variable domain, its missing parts supplied by reference TRBV28 and TRBJ1-5, is DVKVTQSSRYLVKRTGEKVFLECVQDMDHENMFWYRQDPGLGLRLIYFSYDVKMKEKGDIPEGYSVSREKKERFSLILESASTNQTSMYLCASRTGYNQPQHFGDGTRLSIL.

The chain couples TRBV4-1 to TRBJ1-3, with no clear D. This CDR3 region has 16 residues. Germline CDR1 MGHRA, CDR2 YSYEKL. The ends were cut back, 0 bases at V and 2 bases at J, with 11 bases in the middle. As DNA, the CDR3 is TGCGCCAGCAGCCAAGATTTCCGGATTGCTGGAAACACCATATATTTT. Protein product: CASSQDFRIAGNTIYF.

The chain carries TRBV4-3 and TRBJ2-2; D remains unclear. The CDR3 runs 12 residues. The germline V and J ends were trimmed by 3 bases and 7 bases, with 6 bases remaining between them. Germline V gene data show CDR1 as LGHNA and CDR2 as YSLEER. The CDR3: CASSQPFGELFF. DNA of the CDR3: TGCGCCAGCAGCCAGCCTTTCGGGGAGCTGTTTTTT.

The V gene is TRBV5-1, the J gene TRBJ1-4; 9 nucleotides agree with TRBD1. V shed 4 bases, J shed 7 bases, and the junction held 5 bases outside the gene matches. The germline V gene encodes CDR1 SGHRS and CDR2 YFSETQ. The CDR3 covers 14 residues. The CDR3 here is CASSTGTGIEKLFF. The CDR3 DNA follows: TGCGCCAGCAGCACCGGGACAGGGATTGAAAAACTGTTTTTT.

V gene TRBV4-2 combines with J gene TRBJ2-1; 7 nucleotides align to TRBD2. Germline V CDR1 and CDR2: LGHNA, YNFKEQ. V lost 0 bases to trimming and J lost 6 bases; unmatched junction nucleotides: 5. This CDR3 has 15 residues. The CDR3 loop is CASSQDGVAGNEQFF. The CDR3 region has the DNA TGTGCCAGCAGCCAAGATGGGGTAGCGGGCAATGAGCAGTTCTTC.

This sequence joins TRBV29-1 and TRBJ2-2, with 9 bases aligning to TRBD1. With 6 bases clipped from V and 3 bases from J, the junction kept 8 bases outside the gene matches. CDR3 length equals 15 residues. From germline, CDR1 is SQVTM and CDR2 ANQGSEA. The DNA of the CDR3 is TGCAGCGTACCCAGCACAGGGGGCTACACCGGGGAGCTGTTTTTT. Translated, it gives CSVPSTGGYTGELFF.

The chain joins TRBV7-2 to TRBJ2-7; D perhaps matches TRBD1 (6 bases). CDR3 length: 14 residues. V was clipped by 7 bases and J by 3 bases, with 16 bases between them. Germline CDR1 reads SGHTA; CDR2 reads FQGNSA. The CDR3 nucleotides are TGTGCCAGCAAGGGGGACATAAGTATCTACGAGCAGTACTTC. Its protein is CASKGDISIYEQYF.

The CDR3 DNA sequence: TGTGCCAGTAGTATTAGGGGCCGCTATGGCTACACCTTC. It translates to CASSIRGRYGYTF. V gene TRBV19 combines with J gene TRBJ1-2, with D perhaps matching TRBD1 (5 bases). The CDR3 extends over 13 amino acids. Germline V gene lookup returns CDR1 LNHDA and CDR2 SQIVND (reference sequence). V lost 3 bases, J lost 4 bases, and 9 bases lay in between.

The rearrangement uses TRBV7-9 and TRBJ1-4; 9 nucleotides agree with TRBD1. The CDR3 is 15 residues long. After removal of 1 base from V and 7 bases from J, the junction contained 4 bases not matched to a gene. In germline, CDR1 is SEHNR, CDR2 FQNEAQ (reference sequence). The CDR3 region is CASSLDRDRVEKLFF. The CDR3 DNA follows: TGTGCCAGCAGCTTAGACCGGGACAGGGTTGAAAAACTGTTTTTT.

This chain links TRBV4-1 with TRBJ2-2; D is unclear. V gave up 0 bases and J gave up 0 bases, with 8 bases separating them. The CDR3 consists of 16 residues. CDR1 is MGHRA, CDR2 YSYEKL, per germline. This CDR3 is CASSQETGSNTGELFF. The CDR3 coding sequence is TGCGCCAGCAGCCAAGAGACTGGATCGAACACCGGGGAGCTGTTTTTT.

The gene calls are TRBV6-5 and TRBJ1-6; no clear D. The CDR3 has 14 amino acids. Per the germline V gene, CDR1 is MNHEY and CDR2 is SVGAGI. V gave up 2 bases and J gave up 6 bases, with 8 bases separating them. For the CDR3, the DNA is TGTGCCAGCAGTTACGGTGGCGGTAATTCACCCCTCCACTTT. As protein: CASSYGGGNSPLHF.

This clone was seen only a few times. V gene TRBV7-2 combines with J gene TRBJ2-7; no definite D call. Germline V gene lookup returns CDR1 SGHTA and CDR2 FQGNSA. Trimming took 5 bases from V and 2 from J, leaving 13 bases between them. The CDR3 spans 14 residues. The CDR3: CASSPSVNPYEQYF. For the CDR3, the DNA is TGTGCCAGCAGCCCCAGTGTTAACCCCTACGAGCAGTACTTC.

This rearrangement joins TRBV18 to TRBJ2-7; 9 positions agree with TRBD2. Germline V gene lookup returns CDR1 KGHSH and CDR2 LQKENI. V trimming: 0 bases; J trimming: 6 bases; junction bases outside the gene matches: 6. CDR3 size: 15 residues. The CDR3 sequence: CASSPPSSGTGEQYF. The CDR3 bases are TGTGCCAGCTCACCACCTTCTAGCGGGACGGGCGAGCAGTACTTC.

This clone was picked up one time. Here the CDR3 reads CASRGGTGTYEQYF. The DNA of the CDR3 is TGTGCCAGCAGGGGGGGGACAGGGACCTACGAGCAGTACTTC. The rearrangement links TRBV25-1 to TRBJ2-7, with TRBD1 identical over 9 bases. The germline CDR1 and CDR2 sequences are MGHDK and SYGVNS. This CDR3 has 14 amino acids. With V trimmed by 6 bases and J by 2 bases, 5 bases remained unmatched.

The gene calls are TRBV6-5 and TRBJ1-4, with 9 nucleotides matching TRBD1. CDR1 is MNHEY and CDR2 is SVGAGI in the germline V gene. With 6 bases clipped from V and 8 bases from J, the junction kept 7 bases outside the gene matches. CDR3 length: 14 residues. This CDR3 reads CASRRDRVSEKLFF. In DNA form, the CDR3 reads TGTGCCAGCAGACGGGACAGGGTATCCGAAAAACTGTTTTTT.

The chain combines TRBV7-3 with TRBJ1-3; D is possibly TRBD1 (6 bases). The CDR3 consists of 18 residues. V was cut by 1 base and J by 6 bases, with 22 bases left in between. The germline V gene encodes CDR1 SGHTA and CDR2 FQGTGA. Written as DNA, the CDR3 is TGTGCCAGCAGCTTAAGGGGGGACATCCTGGTGGTGGAAAACACCATATATTTT. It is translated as CASSLRGDILVVENTIYF.

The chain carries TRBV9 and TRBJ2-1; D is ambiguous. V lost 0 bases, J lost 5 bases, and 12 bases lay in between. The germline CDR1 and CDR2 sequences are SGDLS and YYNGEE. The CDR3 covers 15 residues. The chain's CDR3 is CASSVAAGSDNEQFF. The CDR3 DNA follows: TGTGCCAGCAGCGTAGCGGCAGGTTCGGACAATGAGCAGTTCTTC.